This record concerns one T cell receptor (beta chain) sequence. Its antigen is not identified. This entry belongs to a study of shared clonotypes between healthy human individuals. Across the study: A couple of female and a few male donors aged 18 to 49 were enrolled.

Caucasian adults residing in Nashville, Tennessee made up all the donors. Study findings and constraints: Relative to clonotypes present in all four donors, those not shared had lower generation probabilities.

Each PCR replicate from the sorted subsets contained around 0.2 ug DNA, which is about 30,000 T cell genomes. Measured with immunoSEQ multiplex PCR; TCRdb has only the in-frame clones, and not every one. The sample has millions of clones; more than 85% are singletons. CDR1 and CDR2 from the germline V gene are SNHLY and FYNNEI. Trimming took 4 bases from V and 1 from J; bases not matched to a gene: 3. This CDR3 contains 15 residues. This clonotype was sampled from a man between 18 and 35 years old in good health. Some clones in this sample may be carry-over from other donors' samples. What was sequenced was naive CD4+ T cells from PBMCs. The subset: CD45RA+ positively selected. This chain connects TRBV2 to TRBJ2-5; 10 nucleotides agree with TRBD2. CDR3 residues: CASSVLAGVQETQYF. The CDR3, as DNA: TGTGCCAGCAGTGTCCTAGCGGGAGTCCAAGAGACCCAGTACTTC.